This T cell receptor (beta chain) was identified during a study of T cells after posttransplantation cyclophosphamide. Study-wide results and limits: Donor CD8+ memory clones often dominated recipient blood repertoires at later times. Skin or GI-infiltrating T cells shared few TRB sequences with blood. Recipient CMV seropositivity and CMV reactivation strongly tracked TRB clonality.

As for this clone: Its antigen is unknown.

TCRdb's table, derived via immunoSEQ multiplex PCR, lists solely in-frame clones and lacks some. The data hold around 9,200 clones, with about 88% observed a single time. This TCR came from a woman aged 60-70 years in good health, CMV-negative, and a related stem cell transplant donor. Specimen: memory CD4+ T cells sorted from PBMCs.

In DNA form, the CDR3 reads TGTGCCAGCAGCCCAATGGGGGGAGAGACCCAGTACTTC. Encoded protein: CASSPMGGETQYF. The chain couples TRBV7-3 to TRBJ2-5; tentatively, D is TRBD2 (6 bases). Trimming shortened V by 5 bases and J by 4 bases, and 11 bases separated the two germline ends. This CDR3 is 13 amino acids long. CDR1 is SGHTA, CDR2 FQGTGA, per germline.